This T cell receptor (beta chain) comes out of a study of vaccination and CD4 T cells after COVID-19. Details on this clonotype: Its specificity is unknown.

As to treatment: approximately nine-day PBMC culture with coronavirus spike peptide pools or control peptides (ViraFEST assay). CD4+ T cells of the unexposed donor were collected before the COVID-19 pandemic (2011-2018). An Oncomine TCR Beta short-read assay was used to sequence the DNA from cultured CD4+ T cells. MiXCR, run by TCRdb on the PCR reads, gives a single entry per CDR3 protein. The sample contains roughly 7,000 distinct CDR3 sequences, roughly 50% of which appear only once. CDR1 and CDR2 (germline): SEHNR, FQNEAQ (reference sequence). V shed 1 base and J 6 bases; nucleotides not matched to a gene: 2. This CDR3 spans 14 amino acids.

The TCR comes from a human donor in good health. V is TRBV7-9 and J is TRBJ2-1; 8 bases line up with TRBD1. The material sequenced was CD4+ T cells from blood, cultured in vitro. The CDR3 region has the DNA TGTGCCAGCAGCTTAGGTGACAGGGGCAATGAGCAGTTCTTC. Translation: CASSLGDRGNEQFF.